Listed below are T cell receptor beta chains from one sample, sequenced in a study of T-cell reconstitution after alpha-beta-depleted transplantation in children. In TCRdb, the PCR reads were re-called with MiXCR into one record per CDR3 protein. The sample has roughly 310,000 distinct CDR3 sequences, 20% to 30% seen once. Sample: PBMCs, mostly from graft donor cells, taken 180 days after TCRalphabeta/CD19-depleted stem cell transplant. The receptor set was obtained from a male patient younger than 18 who had a stem cell transplant for acute lymphoblastic leukemia, so the T cells may come from the graft donor. The CDR3 runs from the conserved cysteine through the conserved F or W. The D gene is left open where the match is weak. Only some rows state a clone size, as once, few, many or a class for expanded clones.

-,TRBJ2-3,TRBV4-2,TRBD2,18,TGTGCCAGCAGCCGGAATCCTGGGACTAGCGGGAGGTCAGATACGCAGTATTTT,CASSRNPGTSGRSDTQYF
-,TRBJ1-2,TRBV7-2,-,14,TGTGCCAGCAGCTTAGTCTCCAGGGGCTATGGCTACACCTTC,CASSLVSRGYGYTF
-,TRBJ1-4,TRBV7-2,-,14,TGTGCCAGCACCCGACAGCCAACTAATGAAAAACTGTTTTTT,CASTRQPTNEKLFF
many,TRBJ1-1,TRBV5-1,-,15,TGCGCCAGCAATCGGGACGGTAACATGAACACTGAAGCTTTCTTT,CASNRDGNMNTEAFF
-,TRBJ1-5,TRBV12-3/TRBV12-4,-,13,TGTGCCAGCAGCCTACGGTACAATCAGCCCCAGCATTTT,CASSLRYNQPQHF
-,TRBJ1-2,TRBV13,TRBD1,16,TGTGCCAGCAGCTTCCAAGGTTCCGGGACAGCCTATGGCTACACCTTC,CASSFQGSGTAYGYTF
few,TRBJ1-2,TRBV29-1,TRBD1,14,TGCAGCGTTGATAGCAGGGGGCGCGACTATGGCTACACCTTC,CSVDSRGRDYGYTF
-,TRBJ1-5,TRBV19,-,17,TGTGCCAGTAGTATAGATGGGTTTGGGCCCTCCAATCAGCCCCAGCATTTT,CASSIDGFGPSNQPQHF
few,TRBJ2-4,TRBV6-2/TRBV6-3,-,14,TGTGCCAGCAGTCCCCTGAGGACGGGAAACATTCAGTACTTC,CASSPLRTGNIQYF
few,TRBJ1-5,TRBV7-6,-,13,TGTGCCAGCAGCCGAACAGTGAATCAGCCCCAGCATTTT,CASSRTVNQPQHF
few,TRBJ2-3,TRBV9,-,13,TGTGCCAGCAGCGTTTGGGACACAGATACGCAGTATTTT,CASSVWDTDTQYF
-,TRBJ2-2,TRBV12-3/TRBV12-4,-,16,TGTGCCAGCAGTTTAATGGGCTGGCCACCCACCGGGGAGCTGTTTTTT,CASSLMGWPPTGELFF
-,TRBJ2-5,TRBV7-7,TRBD2,14,TGTGCCAGCAGCCTGCTAGCGGACCAAGAGACCCAGTACTTC,CASSLLADQETQYF
-,TRBJ1-1,TRBV20-1,-,12,TGCAGTGGACAAATGAGGAACACTGAAGCTTTCTTT,CSGQMRNTEAFF
-,TRBJ1-1,TRBV25-1,-,15,TGTGCCAGCAGTGAATCCCTTAAGGGGAGCACTGAAGCTTTCTTT,CASSESLKGSTEAFF
few,TRBJ2-1,TRBV5-1,-,15,TGCGCCAGCAGCTTGGCCGGACAGACCTACAATGAGCAGTTCTTC,CASSLAGQTYNEQFF
-,TRBJ2-5,TRBV10-3,TRBD2,14,TGTGCCATCAGTCTAGCGGGGTTCCAAGAGACCCAGTACTTC,CAISLAGFQETQYF
many,TRBJ1-1,TRBV20-1,-,13,TGCAGTGCTAGAGTAGGGAGGGACACTGAAGCTTTCTTT,CSARVGRDTEAFF
many,TRBJ1-5,TRBV7-2,-,14,TGTGCCAGCAGACCCGGGACTCCTAATCAGCCCCAGCATTTT,CASRPGTPNQPQHF
few,TRBJ1-1,TRBV29-1,TRBD1,15,TGCAGCGTGAGAGGGCTCCCGGGACAGGGGCCCGTAGCTTTCTTT,CSVRGLPGQGPVAFF
many,TRBJ2-3,TRBV7-3,-,14,TGTGCCAGCAGCATCGGGACTAGCACAGATACGCAGTATTTT,CASSIGTSTDTQYF
-,TRBJ2-3,TRBV27,TRBD2,15,TGTGCCAGCAGCTCAACCGGGAGGGCCCCAGATACGCAGTATTTT,CASSSTGRAPDTQYF
few,TRBJ2-7,TRBV27,-,14,TGTGCCAGCAGTTTGACAGTTTCCCACTACGAGCAGTACTTC,CASSLTVSHYEQYF
-,TRBJ1-5,TRBV29-1,-,15,TGCAGCGTTGTTGGGGACCGGGGGGGCAATCAGCCCCAGCATTTT,CSVVGDRGGNQPQHF
few,TRBJ1-4,TRBV29-1,-,15,TGCAGCGTTGAAGACCGTTTTGGGACTCGCGAAAAACTGTTTTTT,CSVEDRFGTREKLFF
many,TRBJ2-7,TRBV10-3,-,14,TGTGCCATCAATATTGGTAACCTCTCCTACGAGCAGTACTTC,CAINIGNLSYEQYF
few,TRBJ2-1,TRBV7-9,TRBD2,15,TGTGCCAGCAGCGCCGTGGCGCGGGGGAGCAATGAGCAGTTCTTC,CASSAVARGSNEQFF
-,TRBJ1-2,TRBV7-2,-,13,TGTGCCAGCAGCTGGCTCGGCGTTGGGGGCTACACCTTC,CASSWLGVGGYTF
-,TRBJ2-7,TRBV28,TRBD1,14,TGTGCCAGCAGTTTACCGGGGACAGGGAACGAGCAGTACTTC,CASSLPGTGNEQYF
few,TRBJ2-3,TRBV12-3/TRBV12-4,-,13,TGTGCCAGCAGTTTTCTGTCTACAGATACGCAGTATTTT,CASSFLSTDTQYF
few,TRBJ2-7,TRBV18,-,13,TGTGCCAGCTCACCGGGGCAGTACTACGAGCAGTACTTC,CASSPGQYYEQYF
-,TRBJ2-7,TRBV18,TRBD1,12,TGTGCCAGCTCCGGGACAGGGAACGAGCAGTACTTC,CASSGTGNEQYF